This TCR beta chain was recovered during a study of technical replicates of blood from several donors. Generated by immunoSEQ multiplex PCR, the TCRdb table keeps only in-frame clones and is missing some. The sample includes fewer than 60,000 clones, 92% of them seen just once. The receptor was derived from a human donor in good health. Some clones in this sample may be carry-over from other donors' samples. Sequenced: PBMCs.

CDR3 sequence: CASRGGSEKLFF. DNA of the CDR3: TGTGCCAGCAGGGGAGGGAGTGAAAAACTGTTTTTT. This rearrangement joins TRBV2 to TRBJ1-4; D is ambiguous. Germline V lookup: CDR1 SNHLY, CDR2 FYNNEI. The CDR3 is 12 residues long. V lost 6 bases, J lost 7 bases, and 9 bases lay in between.